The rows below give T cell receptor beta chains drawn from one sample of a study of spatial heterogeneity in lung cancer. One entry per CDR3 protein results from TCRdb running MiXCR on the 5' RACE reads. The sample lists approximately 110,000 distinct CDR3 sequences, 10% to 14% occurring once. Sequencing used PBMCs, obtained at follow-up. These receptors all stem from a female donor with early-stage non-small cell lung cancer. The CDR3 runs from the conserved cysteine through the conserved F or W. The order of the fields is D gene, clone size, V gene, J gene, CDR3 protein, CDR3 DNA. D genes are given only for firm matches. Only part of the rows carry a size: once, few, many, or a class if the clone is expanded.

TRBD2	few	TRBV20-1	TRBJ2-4	CSATLARSGTKNIQYF	TGCAGTGCCACTCTCGCCCGTAGCGGGACCAAAAACATTCAGTACTTC
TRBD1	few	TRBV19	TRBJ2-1	CASSSHGTGLNNEQFF	TGTGCCAGTAGTTCCCACGGGACAGGGCTAAACAATGAGCAGTTCTTC
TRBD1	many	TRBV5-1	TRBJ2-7	CASSNTGGSFDEQYF	TGCGCCAGCAGCAACACAGGGGGATCGTTCGACGAGCAGTACTTC
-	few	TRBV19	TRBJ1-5	CASSIGLLSNQPQHF	TGTGCCAGTAGTATAGGTCTCCTTAGCAATCAGCCCCAGCATTTT
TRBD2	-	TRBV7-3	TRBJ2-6	CASSTGLAGANVLTF	TGTGCCAGCAGTACGGGACTAGCTGGGGCCAACGTCCTGACTTTC
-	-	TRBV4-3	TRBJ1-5	CASSQRLGLLNNQPQHF	TGCGCCAGCAGCCAGAGACTGGGACTCTTGAACAATCAGCCCCAGCATTTT
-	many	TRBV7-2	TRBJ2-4	CASSSLWGAKNIQYF	TGTGCCAGCAGCTCCCTATGGGGAGCCAAAAACATTCAGTACTTC
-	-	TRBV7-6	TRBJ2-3	CASSFTGVDTQYF	TGTGCCAGCAGCTTTACGGGGGTGGATACGCAGTATTTT
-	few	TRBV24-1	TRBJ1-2	CATSGRPSSGYTF	TGTGCCACCAGTGGCCGTCCGTCTAGTGGCTACACCTTC
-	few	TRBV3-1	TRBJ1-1	CASSPSGTLNTEAFF	TGTGCCAGCAGCCCAAGTGGGACCCTTAACACTGAAGCTTTCTTT
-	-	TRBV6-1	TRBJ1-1	CASSNSGGWGNTEAFF	TGTGCCAGCAGCAATAGTGGGGGATGGGGCAACACTGAAGCTTTCTTT
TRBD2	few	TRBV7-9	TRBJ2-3	CASSVGLARADTQYF	TGTGCCAGCAGCGTCGGACTAGCGAGAGCAGATACGCAGTATTTT
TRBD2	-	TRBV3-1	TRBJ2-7	CASSPIAGRTYEQYF	TGTGCCAGCAGCCCTATAGCGGGGAGGACCTACGAGCAGTACTTC
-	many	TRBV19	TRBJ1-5	CASSIGGQVSNQPQHF	TGTGCCAGTAGTATTGGAGGACAAGTTAGCAATCAGCCCCAGCATTTT
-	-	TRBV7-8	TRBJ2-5	CASSLRTRQETQYF	TGTGCCAGCAGCTTAAGGACAAGACAAGAGACCCAGTACTTC
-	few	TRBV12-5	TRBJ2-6	CASGIYFSGANVLTF	TGTGCTAGTGGCATCTACTTCTCTGGGGCCAACGTCCTGACTTTC